The clone carrying this T cell receptor beta chain was picked up a small number of times. This entry is derived from a study of blood T cell repertoires in COVID-19. As for the study in general: From the United States, Italy and Spain came samples of acute and convalescent COVID-19. Sample material is recorded as cDNA or gDNA derived from T cells, B-cell-depleted T cells, or PBMCs.

As processed by the authors: Using reference gene primer amplification, nucleated cell counts were estimated. The data were produced by immunoSEQ multiplex PCR, yet TCRdb's version contains in-frame clones alone and is incomplete. The V and J calls and the clone size are those of that table, but D and trimming were determined from the DNA. The repertoire holds more than 95,000 clones, with about 80% as singletons. Deletions cut 1 base from V and 5 bases from J, with 11 bases between. The CDR3 length is 14 residues. The germline V gene encodes CDR1 LGHNA and CDR2 YNFKEQ. This receptor was identified in a woman aged 80 or over with active or convalescent COVID-19. The chain uses TRBV4-2 and TRBJ1-1; perhaps TRBD1 as D (5 bases). The sequencing sample was made of peripheral blood. The CDR3 region is CASSQGGVGTEAFF. The DNA for the CDR3 is TGTGCCAGCAGCCAAGGGGGGGTGGGGACTGAAGCTTTCTTT.